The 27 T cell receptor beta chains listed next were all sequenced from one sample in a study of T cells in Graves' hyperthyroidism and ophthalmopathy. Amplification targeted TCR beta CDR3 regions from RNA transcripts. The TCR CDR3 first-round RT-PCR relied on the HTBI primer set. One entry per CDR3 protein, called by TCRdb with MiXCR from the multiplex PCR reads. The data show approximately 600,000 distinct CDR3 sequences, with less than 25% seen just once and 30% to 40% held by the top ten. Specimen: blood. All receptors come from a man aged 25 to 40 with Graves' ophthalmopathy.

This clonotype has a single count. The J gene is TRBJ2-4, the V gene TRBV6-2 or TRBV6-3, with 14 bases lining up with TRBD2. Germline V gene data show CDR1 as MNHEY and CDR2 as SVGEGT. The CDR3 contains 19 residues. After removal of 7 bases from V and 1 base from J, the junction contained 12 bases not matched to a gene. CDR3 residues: CASTNLGTSGRGAKNIQYF. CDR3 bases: TGTGCCAGCACCAACCTAGGGACTAGCGGGAGAGGGGCCAAAAACATTCAGTACTTC.

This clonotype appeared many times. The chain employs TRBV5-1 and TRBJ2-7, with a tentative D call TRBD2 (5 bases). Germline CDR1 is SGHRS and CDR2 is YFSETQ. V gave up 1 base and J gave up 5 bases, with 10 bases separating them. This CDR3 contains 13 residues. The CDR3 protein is CASSLPGSHEQYF. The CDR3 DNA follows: TGCGCCAGCAGCTTGCCGGGGAGCCACGAGCAGTACTTC. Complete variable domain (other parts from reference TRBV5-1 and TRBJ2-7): KAGVTQTPRYLIKTRGQQVTLSCSPISGHRSVSWYQQTPGQGLQFLFEYFSETQRNKGNFPGRFSGRQFSNSRSEMNVSTLELGDSALYLCASSLPGSHEQYFGPGTRLTVT.

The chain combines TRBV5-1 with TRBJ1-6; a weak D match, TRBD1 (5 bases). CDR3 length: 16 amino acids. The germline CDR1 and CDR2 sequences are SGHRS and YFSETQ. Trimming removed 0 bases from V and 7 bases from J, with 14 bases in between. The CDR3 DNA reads TGCGCCAGCAGCTTGGCGGGGACGATGGGGAATTCACCCCTCCACTTT. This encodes CASSLAGTMGNSPLHF.

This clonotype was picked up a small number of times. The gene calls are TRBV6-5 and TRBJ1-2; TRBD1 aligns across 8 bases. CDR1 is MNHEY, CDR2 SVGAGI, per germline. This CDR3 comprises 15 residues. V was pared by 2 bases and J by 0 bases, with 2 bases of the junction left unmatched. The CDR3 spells CASSYGGQANYGYTF. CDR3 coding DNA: TGTGCCAGCAGTTACGGGGGACAGGCTAACTATGGCTACACCTTC.

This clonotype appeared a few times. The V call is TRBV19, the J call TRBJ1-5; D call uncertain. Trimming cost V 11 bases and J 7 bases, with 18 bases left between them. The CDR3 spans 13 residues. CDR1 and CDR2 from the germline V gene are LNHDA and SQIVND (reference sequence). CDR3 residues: CAGAEGWAQPQHF. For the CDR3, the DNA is TGTGCCGGTGCGGAGGGCTGGGCCCAGCCCCAGCATTTT.

The CDR3 DNA is TGTGCCAGTAGTGGGAGGTTATCCGTCACAGATACGCAGTATTTT. Amino acids: CASSGRLSVTDTQYF. The V gene is TRBV19, the J gene TRBJ2-3, with D perhaps matching TRBD2 (6 bases). Trimming stripped 5 bases from V and 2 bases from J, with 14 bases between. The CDR3 is 15 residues long. Looked up from germline, CDR1 is LNHDA and CDR2 is SQIVND (reference sequence).

CDR3 protein: CASSLHQGTHQPQHF. The DNA for the CDR3 is TGTGCCAGCAGTTTGCATCAGGGGACACATCAGCCCCAGCATTTT. This rearrangement joins TRBV28 to TRBJ1-5; tentative D call: TRBD1 (6 bases). The V gene lost 3 bases and the J gene lost 5 bases, with 14 bases spanning the gap. Germline loops: CDR1 MDHEN, CDR2 SYDVKM. The CDR3 is 15 amino acids.

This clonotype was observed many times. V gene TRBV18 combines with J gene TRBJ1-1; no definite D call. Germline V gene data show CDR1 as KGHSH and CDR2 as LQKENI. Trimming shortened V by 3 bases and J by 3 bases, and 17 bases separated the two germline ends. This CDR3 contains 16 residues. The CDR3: CASSPSRVGRDTEAFF. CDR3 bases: TGTGCCAGCTCACCCTCCCGGGTAGGGAGGGACACTGAAGCTTTCTTT.

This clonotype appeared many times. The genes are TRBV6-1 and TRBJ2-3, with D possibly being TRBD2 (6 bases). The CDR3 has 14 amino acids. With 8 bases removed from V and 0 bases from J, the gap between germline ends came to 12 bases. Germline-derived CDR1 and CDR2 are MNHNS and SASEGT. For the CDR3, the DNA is TGTGCCAGCGGTCGCGGGGCGAGCACAGATACGCAGTATTTT. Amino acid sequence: CASGRGASTDTQYF.

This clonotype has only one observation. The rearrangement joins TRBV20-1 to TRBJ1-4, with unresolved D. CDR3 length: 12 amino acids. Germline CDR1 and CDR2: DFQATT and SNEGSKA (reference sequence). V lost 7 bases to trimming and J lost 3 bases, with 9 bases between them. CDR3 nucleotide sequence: TGCAGTGGAGTCGCGGCTAATGAAAAACTGTTTTTT. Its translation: CSGVAANEKLFF.

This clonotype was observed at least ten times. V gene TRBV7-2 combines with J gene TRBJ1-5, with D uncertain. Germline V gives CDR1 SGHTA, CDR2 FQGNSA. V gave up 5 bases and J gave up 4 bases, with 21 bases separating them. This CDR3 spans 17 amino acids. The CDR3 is CASSLAVQAPGNQPQHF. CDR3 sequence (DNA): TGTGCCAGCAGCCTGGCGGTCCAGGCTCCAGGAAATCAGCCCCAGCATTTT.

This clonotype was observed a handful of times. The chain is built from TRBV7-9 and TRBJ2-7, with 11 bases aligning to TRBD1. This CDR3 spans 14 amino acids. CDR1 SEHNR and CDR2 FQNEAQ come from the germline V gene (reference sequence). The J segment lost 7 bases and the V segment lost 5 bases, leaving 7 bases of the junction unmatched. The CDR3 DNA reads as TGTGCCAGCAGCCCGAAGGACAGGGGGCGTGAGCAGTACTTC. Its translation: CASSPKDRGREQYF.

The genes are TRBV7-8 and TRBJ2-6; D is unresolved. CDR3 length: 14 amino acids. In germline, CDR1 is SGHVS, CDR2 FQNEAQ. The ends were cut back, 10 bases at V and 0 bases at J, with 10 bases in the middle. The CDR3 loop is CATRGLSGANVLTF. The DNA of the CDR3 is TGTGCCACCCGTGGCCTCTCTGGGGCCAACGTCCTGACTTTC.

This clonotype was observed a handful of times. The CDR3 loop reads CASKSAGNTEAFF. CDR3 nucleotide sequence: TGTGCCAGCAAGTCGGCGGGGAACACTGAAGCTTTCTTT. This chain links TRBV2 with TRBJ1-1; D gene unclear. The CDR3 loop spans 13 amino acids. Trimming removed 7 bases at V and 1 base at J, with 10 bases between. CDR1 SNHLY and CDR2 FYNNEI come from the germline V gene. Using reference TRBV2 and TRBJ1-1 for the parts outside the CDR3, the full variable domain is EPEVTQTPSHQVTQMGQEVILRCVPISNHLYFYWYRQILGQKVEFLVSFYNNEISEKSEIFDDQFSVERPDGSNFTLKIRSTKLEDSAMYFCASKSAGNTEAFFGQGTRLTVV.

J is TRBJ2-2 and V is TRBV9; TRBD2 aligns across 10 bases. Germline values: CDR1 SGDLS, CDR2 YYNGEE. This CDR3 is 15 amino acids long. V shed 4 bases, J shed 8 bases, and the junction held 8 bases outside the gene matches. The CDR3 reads CASSRTSGISGELFF. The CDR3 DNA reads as TGTGCCAGCAGCAGAACTAGCGGGATATCGGGGGAGCTGTTTTTT.

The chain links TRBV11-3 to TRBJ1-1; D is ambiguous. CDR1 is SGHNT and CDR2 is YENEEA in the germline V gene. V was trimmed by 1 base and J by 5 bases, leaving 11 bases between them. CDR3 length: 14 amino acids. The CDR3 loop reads CASSLGVPGTEAFF. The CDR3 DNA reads TGTGCCAGCAGCTTAGGTGTCCCGGGGACTGAAGCTTTCTTT.

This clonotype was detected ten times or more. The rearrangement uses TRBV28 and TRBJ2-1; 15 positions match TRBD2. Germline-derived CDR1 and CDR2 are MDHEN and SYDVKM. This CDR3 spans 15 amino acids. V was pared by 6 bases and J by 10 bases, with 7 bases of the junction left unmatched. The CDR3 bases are TGTGCCAGCAGACTACTTGGGACTAGCGGGAGGGAGCAGTTCTTC. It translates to CASRLLGTSGREQFF.

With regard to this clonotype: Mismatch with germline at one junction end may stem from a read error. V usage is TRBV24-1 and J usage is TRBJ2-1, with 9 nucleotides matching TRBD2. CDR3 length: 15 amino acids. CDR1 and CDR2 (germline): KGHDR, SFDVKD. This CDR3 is CAASDQGLANNEQFF. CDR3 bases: TGTGCCGCCAGTGATCAGGGACTAGCCAACAATGAGCAGTTCTTC.

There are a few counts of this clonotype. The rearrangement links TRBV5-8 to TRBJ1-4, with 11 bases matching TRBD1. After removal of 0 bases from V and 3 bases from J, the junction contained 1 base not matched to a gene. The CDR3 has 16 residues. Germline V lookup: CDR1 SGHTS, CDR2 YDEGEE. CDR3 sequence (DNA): TGTGCCAGCAGCTTGGGGACAGGGGGCTCTAATGAAAAACTGTTTTTT. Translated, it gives CASSLGTGGSNEKLFF.

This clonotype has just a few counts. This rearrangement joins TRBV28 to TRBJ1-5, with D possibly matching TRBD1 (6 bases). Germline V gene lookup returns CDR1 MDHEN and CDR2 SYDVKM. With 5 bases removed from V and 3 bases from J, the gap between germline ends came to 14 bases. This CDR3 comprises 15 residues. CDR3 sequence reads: CASSIQQGLNQPQHF. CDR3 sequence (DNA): TGTGCCAGCAGTATCCAACAGGGTCTCAATCAGCCCCAGCATTTT. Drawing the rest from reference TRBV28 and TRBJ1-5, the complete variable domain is DVKVTQSSRYLVKRTGEKVFLECVQDMDHENMFWYRQDPGLGLRLIYFSYDVKMKEKGDIPEGYSVSREKKERFSLILESASTNQTSMYLCASSIQQGLNQPQHFGDGTRLSIL.

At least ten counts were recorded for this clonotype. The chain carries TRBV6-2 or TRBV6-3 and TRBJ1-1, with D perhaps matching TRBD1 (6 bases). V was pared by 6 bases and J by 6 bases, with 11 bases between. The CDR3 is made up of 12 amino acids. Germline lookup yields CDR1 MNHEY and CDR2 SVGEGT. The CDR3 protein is CASRKRGPEAFF. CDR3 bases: TGTGCCAGCAGGAAACGGGGGCCTGAAGCTTTCTTT.

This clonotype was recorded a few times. The CDR3 nucleotides are TGTGCCATCAAACTGCCGACCGGGGAGCTGTTTTTT. Its translation is CAIKLPTGELFF. The chain links TRBV12-3 or TRBV12-4 to TRBJ2-2; D call uncertain. The ends were cut back, 10 bases at V and 5 bases at J, with 11 bases in the middle. The length of the CDR3 is 12 residues.

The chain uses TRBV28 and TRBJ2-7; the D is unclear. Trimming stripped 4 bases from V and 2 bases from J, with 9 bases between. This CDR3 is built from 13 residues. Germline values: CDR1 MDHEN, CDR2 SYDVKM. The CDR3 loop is CASSSVYAYEQYF. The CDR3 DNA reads TGTGCCAGCAGTTCAGTCTACGCCTACGAGCAGTACTTC.

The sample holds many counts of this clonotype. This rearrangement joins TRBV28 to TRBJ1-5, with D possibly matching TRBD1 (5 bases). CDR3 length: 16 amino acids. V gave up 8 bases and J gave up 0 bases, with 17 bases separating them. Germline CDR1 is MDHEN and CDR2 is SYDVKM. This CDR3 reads CASRARGNRSNQPQHF. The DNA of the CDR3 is TGTGCCAGCCGAGCGAGGGGAAATCGTAGCAATCAGCCCCAGCATTTT. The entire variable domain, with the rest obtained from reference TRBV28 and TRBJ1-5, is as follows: DVKVTQSSRYLVKRTGEKVFLECVQDMDHENMFWYRQDPGLGLRLIYFSYDVKMKEKGDIPEGYSVSREKKERFSLILESASTNQTSMYLCASRARGNRSNQPQHFGDGTRLSIL.

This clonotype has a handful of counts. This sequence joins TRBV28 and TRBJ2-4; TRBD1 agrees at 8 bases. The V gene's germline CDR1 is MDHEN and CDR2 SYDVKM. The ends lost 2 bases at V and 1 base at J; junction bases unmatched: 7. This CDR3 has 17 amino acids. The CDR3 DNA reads TGTGCCAGCAGTTTAGCCCGGACAGGGTGGGCCAAAAACATTCAGTACTTC. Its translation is CASSLARTGWAKNIQYF.

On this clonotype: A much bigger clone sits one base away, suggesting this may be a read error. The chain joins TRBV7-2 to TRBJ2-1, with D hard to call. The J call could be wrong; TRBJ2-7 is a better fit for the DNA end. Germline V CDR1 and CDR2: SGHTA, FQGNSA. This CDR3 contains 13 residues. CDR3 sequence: CASSPEVQNEQYF. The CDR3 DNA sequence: TGTGCCAGCAGCCCCGAGGTCCAGAATGAGCAGTACTTC.

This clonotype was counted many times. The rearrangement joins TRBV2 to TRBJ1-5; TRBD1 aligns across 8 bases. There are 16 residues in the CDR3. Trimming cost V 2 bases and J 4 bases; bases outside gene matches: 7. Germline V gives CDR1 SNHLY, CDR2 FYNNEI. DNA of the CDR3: TGTGCCAGCAGTGAATCGACAGGGGCGGGGAATCAGCCCCAGCATTTT. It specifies CASSESTGAGNQPQHF.